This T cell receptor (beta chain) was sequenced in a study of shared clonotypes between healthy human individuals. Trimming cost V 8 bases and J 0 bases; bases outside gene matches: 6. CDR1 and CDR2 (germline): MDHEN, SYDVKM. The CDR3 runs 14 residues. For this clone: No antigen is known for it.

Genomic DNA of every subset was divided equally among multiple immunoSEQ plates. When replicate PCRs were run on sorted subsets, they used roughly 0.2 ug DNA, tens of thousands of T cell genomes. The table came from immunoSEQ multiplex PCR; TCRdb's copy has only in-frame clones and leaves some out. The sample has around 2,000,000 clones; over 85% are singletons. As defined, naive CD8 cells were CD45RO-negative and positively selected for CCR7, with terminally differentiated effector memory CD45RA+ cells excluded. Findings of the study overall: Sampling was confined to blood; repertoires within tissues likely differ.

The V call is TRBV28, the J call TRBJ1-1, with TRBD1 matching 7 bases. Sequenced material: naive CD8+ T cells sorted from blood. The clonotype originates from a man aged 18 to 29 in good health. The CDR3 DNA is TGTGCCAGCGACAGACAGGGCATGAACACTGAAGCTTTCTTT. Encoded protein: CASDRQGMNTEAFF.